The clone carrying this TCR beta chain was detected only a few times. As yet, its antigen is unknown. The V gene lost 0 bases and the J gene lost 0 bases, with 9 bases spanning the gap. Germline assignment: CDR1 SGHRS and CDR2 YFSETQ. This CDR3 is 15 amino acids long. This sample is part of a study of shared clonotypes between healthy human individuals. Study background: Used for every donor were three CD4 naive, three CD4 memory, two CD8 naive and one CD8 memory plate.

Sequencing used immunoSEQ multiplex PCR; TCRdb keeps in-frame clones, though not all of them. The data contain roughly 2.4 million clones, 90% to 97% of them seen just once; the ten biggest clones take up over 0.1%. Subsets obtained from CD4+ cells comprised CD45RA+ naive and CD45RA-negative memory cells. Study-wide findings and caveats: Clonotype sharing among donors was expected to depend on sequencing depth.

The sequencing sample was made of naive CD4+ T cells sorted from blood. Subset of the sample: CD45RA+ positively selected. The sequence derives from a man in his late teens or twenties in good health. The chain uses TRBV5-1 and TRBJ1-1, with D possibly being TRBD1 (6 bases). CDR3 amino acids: CASSLAEGVNTEAFF. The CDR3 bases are TGCGCCAGCAGCTTGGCCGAGGGGGTGAACACTGAAGCTTTCTTT.